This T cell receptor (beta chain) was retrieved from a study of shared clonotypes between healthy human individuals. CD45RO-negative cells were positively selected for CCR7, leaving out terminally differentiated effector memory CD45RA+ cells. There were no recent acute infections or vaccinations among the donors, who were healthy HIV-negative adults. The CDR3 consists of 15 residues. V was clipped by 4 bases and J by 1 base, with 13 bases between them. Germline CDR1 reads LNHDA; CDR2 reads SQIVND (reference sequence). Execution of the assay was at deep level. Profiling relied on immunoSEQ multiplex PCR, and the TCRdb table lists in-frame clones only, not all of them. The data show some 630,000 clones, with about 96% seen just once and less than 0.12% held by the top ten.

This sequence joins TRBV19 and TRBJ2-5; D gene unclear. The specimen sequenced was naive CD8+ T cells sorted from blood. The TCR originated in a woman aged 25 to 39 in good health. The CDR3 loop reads CASSTRHNAQETQYF. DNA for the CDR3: TGTGCCAGTAGTACCCGACACAACGCCCAAGAGACCCAGTACTTC.